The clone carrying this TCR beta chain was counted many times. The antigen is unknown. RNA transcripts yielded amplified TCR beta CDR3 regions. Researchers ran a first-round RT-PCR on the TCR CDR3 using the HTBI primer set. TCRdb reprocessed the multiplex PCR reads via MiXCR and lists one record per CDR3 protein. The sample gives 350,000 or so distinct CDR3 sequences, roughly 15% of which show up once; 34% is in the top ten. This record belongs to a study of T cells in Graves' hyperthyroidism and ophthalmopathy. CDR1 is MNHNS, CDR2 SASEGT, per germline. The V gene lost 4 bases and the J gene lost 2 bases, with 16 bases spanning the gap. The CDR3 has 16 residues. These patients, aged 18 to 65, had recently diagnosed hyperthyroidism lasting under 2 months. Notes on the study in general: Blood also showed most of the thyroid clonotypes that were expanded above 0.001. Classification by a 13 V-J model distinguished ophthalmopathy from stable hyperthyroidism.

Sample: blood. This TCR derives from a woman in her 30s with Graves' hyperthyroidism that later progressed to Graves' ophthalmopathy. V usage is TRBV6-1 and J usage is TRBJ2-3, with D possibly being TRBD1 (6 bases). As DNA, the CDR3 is TGTGCCAGCAGTGCCCCGCTGACAGGATTCACAGATACGCAGTATTTT. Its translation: CASSAPLTGFTDTQYF.